This T cell receptor beta chain emerged from a study of T cell responses to AZD1222 COVID-19 vaccine. CDR1 is KGHSH and CDR2 is LQKENI in the germline V gene. V lost 3 bases to trimming and J lost 5 bases, with 7 bases between them. There are 13 residues in the CDR3. Repertoires were generated with immunoSEQ multiplex PCR, while TCRdb's copy carries only in-frame clones and drops some. Here the sample spans fewer than 110,000 clones, about 89% being singletons. For this clone: The antigen remains undetermined.

Points from the study as a whole: Females outnumbered males among donors, who were mostly white British; clonal diversity was possibly underestimated.

The sample in question was peripheral blood, obtained 28 days after the second AZD1222 dose. V usage is TRBV18 and J usage is TRBJ1-4; D is undetermined. This TCR came from an adult who received the AZD1222 COVID-19 vaccine. The CDR3 nucleotides read TGTGCCAGCTCACCCCGGGTGAATGAAAAACTGTTTTTT. Translated: CASSPRVNEKLFF.